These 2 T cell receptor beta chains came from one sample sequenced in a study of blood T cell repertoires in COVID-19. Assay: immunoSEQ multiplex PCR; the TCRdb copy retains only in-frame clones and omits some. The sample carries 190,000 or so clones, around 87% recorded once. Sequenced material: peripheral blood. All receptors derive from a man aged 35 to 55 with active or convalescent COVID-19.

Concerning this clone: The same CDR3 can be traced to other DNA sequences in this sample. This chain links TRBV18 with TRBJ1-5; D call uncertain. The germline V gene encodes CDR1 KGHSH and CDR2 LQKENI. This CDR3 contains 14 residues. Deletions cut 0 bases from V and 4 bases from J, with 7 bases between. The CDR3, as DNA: TGTGCCAGCTCACCACCGGGAGGGAATCAGCCCCAGCATTTT. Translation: CASSPPGGNQPQHF.

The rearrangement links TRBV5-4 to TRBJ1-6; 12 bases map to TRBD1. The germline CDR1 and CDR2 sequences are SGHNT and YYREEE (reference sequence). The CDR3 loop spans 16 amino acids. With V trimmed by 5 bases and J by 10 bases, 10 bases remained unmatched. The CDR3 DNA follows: TGTGCCAGCAGATCCCCAGGGACAGGGGGCTTGTCACCCCTCCACTTT. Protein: CASRSPGTGGLSPLHF.